One sample yielded the 9 T cell receptor beta chains listed below, sequenced in a study of blood T cell repertoires in COVID-19. This table comes from immunoSEQ multiplex PCR, and its TCRdb copy is limited to in-frame clones, with some not included. The sample lists about 87,000 clones; around 87% were seen once. Sequencing was performed on peripheral blood. These receptors were obtained from a man aged 35 to 55 with acute or convalescent COVID-19.

V gene TRBV6-2 or TRBV6-3 combines with J gene TRBJ1-1, with D unclear. Germline V gene sequence: CDR1 MNHEY, CDR2 SVGEGT. The CDR3 has 14 residues. V lost 2 bases to trimming and J lost 1 base, with 8 bases between them. The DNA for the CDR3 is TGTGCCAGCAGTTACAGCGTTACGAACACTGAAGCTTTCTTT. Its translation: CASSYSVTNTEAFF.

V is TRBV5-6 and J is TRBJ2-6; 7 bases align to TRBD1. Germline CDR1 SGHDT, CDR2 YYEEEE. The CDR3 length is 17 residues. Trimming cost V 5 bases and J 0 bases; bases outside gene matches: 8. The CDR3 DNA reads TGTGCCAGCAGGGACAACAGGGGCTACTCTGGGGCCAACGTCCTGACTTTC. Translated: CASRDNRGYSGANVLTF.

The chain is built from TRBV7-3 and TRBJ2-5; 11 bases match TRBD2. The CDR3 runs 15 residues. Germline V gives CDR1 SGHTA, CDR2 FQGTGA. V lost 5 bases to trimming and J lost 3 bases; unmatched junction nucleotides: 5. The CDR3 coding sequence is TGTGCCAGCAGCCCCTCGGGACTAGCGGAAGAGACCCAGTACTTC. It encodes CASSPSGLAEETQYF.

CDR3 sequence: CANKYRREGGEQFF. In nucleotides, the CDR3 is TGTGCCAACAAATACCGGCGGGAGGGGGGTGAGCAGTTCTTC. The chain carries TRBV2 and TRBJ2-1; 9 bases agree with TRBD2. The CDR3 consists of 14 residues. V lost 10 bases, J lost 9 bases, and 13 bases stayed unmatched. The germline V gene has CDR1 SNHLY and CDR2 FYNNEI.

The rearrangement links TRBV4-3 to TRBJ1-6; D perhaps matches TRBD1 (5 bases). Trimming pared 0 bases from V and 10 bases from J, leaving 13 bases between. The CDR3 totals 15 residues. The germline V gene has CDR1 LGHNA and CDR2 YSLEER. CDR3 amino acids: CASSQDRAQGSPLHF. The CDR3 DNA reads TGCGCCAGCAGCCAAGACAGGGCCCAGGGCTCACCCCTCCACTTT.

This chain links TRBV6-4 with TRBJ1-6; no firm D call. Trimming left V 3 bases short and J 7 bases short, with 7 bases between. This CDR3 comprises 13 residues. Germline CDR1 reads MRHNA; CDR2 reads SNTAGT. The chain's CDR3 is CASSEALNSPLHF. CDR3 nucleotide sequence: TGTGCCAGCAGTGAGGCCTTAAATTCACCCCTCCACTTT.

This chain connects TRBV10-2 to TRBJ2-4; TRBD2 is a possible D gene (7 bases). The germline CDR1 and CDR2 sequences are WSHSY and SAAADI. The CDR3 contains 11 residues. V lost 6 bases to trimming and J lost 8 bases, with 8 bases between them. DNA for the CDR3: TGCGCCAGCAGGGGGGGGCACATTCAGTACTTC. Its translation is CASRGGHIQYF.

The chain joins TRBV11-3 to TRBJ2-2, with 7 nucleotides matching TRBD2. Per germline, CDR1 SGHNT and CDR2 YENEEA. J was trimmed by 3 bases and V by 3 bases; bases with no gene match: 4. The CDR3 is 15 residues long. CDR3 nucleotide sequence: TGTGCCAGCAGCTTCGGGGGGAAGGACACCGGGGAGCTGTTTTTT. It is translated as CASSFGGKDTGELFF.

The chain joins TRBV3-1 (or the pseudogene TRBV3-2) to TRBJ2-7; 7 nucleotides align to TRBD2. The CDR3 is made up of 14 amino acids. CDR1 and CDR2 (germline): LGHDT, YNNKEL (reference sequence). V trimming: 3 bases; J trimming: 4 bases; junction bases outside the gene matches: 6. This CDR3 is CASSQTGGGYEQYF. CDR3 nucleotide sequence: TGTGCCAGCAGCCAGACCGGCGGGGGTTACGAGCAGTACTTC.